A single sample gave rise to the 5 T cell receptor beta chains below, sequenced in a study of cytomegalovirus exposure and HLA in healthy donors. The primer mix had 60 Vbeta and 13 Jbeta primers. The protocol was immunoSEQ multiplex PCR, while the TCRdb copy is restricted to in-frame clones and leaves out a portion. Of tens of thousands of clones listed, approximately 70% are singletons. The sample comprised PBMCs. The receptors originated from a woman in her fifties or sixties in good health and CMV-seropositive.

This clone was detected only once. The rearrangement links TRBV6-4 to TRBJ2-3, with 10 bases identical to TRBD1. J lost 1 base, V lost 5 bases, and 6 bases had no gene match. The CDR3 sequence is 16 residues long. Germline CDR1 and CDR2: MRHNA and SNTAGT. In DNA form, the CDR3 reads TGTGCCAGCAGTCCCTCCGGGACAGGGGGCACAGATACGCAGTATTTT. Protein product: CASSPSGTGGTDTQYF.

The chain is built from TRBV19 and TRBJ2-5; D is uncertain. This CDR3 contains 13 residues. V lost 2 bases to trimming and J lost 5 bases, with 9 bases between them. Germline values: CDR1 LNHDA, CDR2 SQIVND (reference sequence). The CDR3 DNA reads TGTGCCAGTAGTATACAGGATGGTGAGACCCAGTACTTC. This gives the protein CASSIQDGETQYF. The entire variable domain, with the rest obtained from reference TRBV19 and TRBJ2-5, is as follows: DGGITQSPKYLFRKEGQNVTLSCEQNLNHDAMYWYRQDPGQGLRLIYYSQIVNDFQKGDIAEGYSVSREKKESFPLTVTSAQKNPTAFYLCASSIQDGETQYFGPGTRLLVL.

This clone showed up just a few times. The chain employs TRBV7-2 and TRBJ1-5; the D gene is possibly TRBD1 (5 bases). CDR1 SGHTA and CDR2 FQGNSA come from the germline V gene. The CDR3 length is 15 residues. Trimming removed 0 bases from V and 4 bases from J, with 10 bases in between. As DNA, the CDR3 is TGTGCCAGCAGCTTAGCACGGACATCAAATCAGCCCCAGCATTTT. It translates to CASSLARTSNQPQHF. Variable domain in full (rest from reference TRBV7-2 and TRBJ1-5): GAGVSQSPSNKVTEKGKDVELRCDPISGHTALYWYRQSLGQGLEFLIYFQGNSAPDKSGLPSDRFSAERTGGSVSTLTIQRTQQEDSAVYLCASSLARTSNQPQHFGDGTRLSIL.

The chain carries TRBV28 and TRBJ2-1, with 12 bases that match TRBD2. The CDR3 runs 17 residues. V dropped 6 bases and J dropped 0; count of bases not matched to a gene: 6. CDR1 and CDR2 (germline): MDHEN, SYDVKM. DNA for the CDR3: TGTGCCAGCAGGACCTTGACTAGCGGGAGCTCCTACAATGAGCAGTTCTTC. Its protein is CASRTLTSGSSYNEQFF.

The chain is built from TRBV19 and TRBJ2-5; 9 bases agree with TRBD1. CDR3 size: 14 residues. Germline V gives CDR1 LNHDA, CDR2 SQIVND (reference sequence). V trimming: 6 bases; J trimming: 4 bases; junction bases outside the gene matches: 6. In nucleotides, the CDR3 is TGTGCCAGTAGGGACAGGGGAAGTCGAGAGACCCAGTACTTC. Its protein is CASRDRGSRETQYF.